What follows is one T cell receptor beta chain and its context. This clonotype was found a few times. This receptor's antigen is unknown. No base qualities exist here, and no much larger clone lies one base off it. These data belong to a study of identical twins (dated by TCRdb to 2016 to 2017). General notes on the study: TCR alpha and beta repertoires from monozygotic twins, unrelated adults of various ages and cord blood were deep-sequenced to test whether fetal clonotypes persist. To rule out contamination, replicate twin experiments were performed at different times with different library preparation protocols.

The germline V gene encodes CDR1 DFQATT and CDR2 SNEGSKA (reference sequence). The CDR3 starts with the cysteine, ends with the phenylalanine, and has 14 residues. Only the CDR3 DNA stays, 42 bases, in frame from base 1. The germline ends are 13 bases apart after V is trimmed by 0 bases and J by 5 bases. Every donor in the study was a healthy Caucasian. The researchers also sequenced three unrelated adults who were not twins: a male aged 18 to 29, a male aged 50 to 60, and a female aged 50 to 60. Miltenyi CD45RO+ enrichment and human naive T-cell isolation kits were used to isolate memory (CD45RO+) and naive T cells from PBMC. The paper's findings and limits, for the study overall: The excess sharing between twins in beta out-of-frame sequences was weaker because fewer shared sequences reduced the signal-to-noise ratio. Conclusions relied on cross-sectional statistical analysis, since the same donors could not be followed over many years. Compared with coincidental sharing between unrelated individuals, out-of-frame TCR alpha sequences shared between twins showed an excess of sequences with low generation probability. Fewer insertions were carried by abundant cord blood beta clonotypes, a similar but weaker trend appeared in young adult naive repertoires, and no such trend appeared in memory repertoires. Invariant T cells such as MAIT and iNKT could partly confound zero-insertion analyses, although diverse VJ usage argued against such confounding for most clonotypes. In monozygotic twins, out-of-frame TCR alpha sharing was systematically underestimated by recombination models, although the models agreed with sharing between unrelated individuals.

Libraries were made using 5' RACE. Sequenced using an Illumina HiSeq 2000. A universal primer binding site was added through template switching, and the final cDNA carried a unique molecular identifier so that TCR cDNA molecules could be counted accurately. Specific primers in the conserved constant-segment region were used to synthesize first-strand cDNA for TCR alpha and beta chains. Each cDNA library was double barcoded, with a SMART-Mk sample barcode plus Illumina barcodes, to control for contamination. TruSeq adapter sequences, together with Illumina sample barcodes, were added in two successive PCR steps. TCR alpha and beta cDNA libraries were sequenced on the Illumina HiSeq platform with custom primers. Per the source publication's procedure: Raw reads were processed with MiGEC to extract unique molecular identifiers, and MiXCR was used to determine CDR3 positions. Recombination models were inferred per individual with the repgenHMM and IGoR tools using an EM algorithm. The analysis of shared clonotypes was done with the tcR package in R, with sharing normalized by the product of cloneset sizes. To study raw recombination free of thymic and clonal selection effects, out-of-frame nonproductive sequences were analyzed. The public reads were quality trimmed at Q25 with fastp and then assembled into clones with MiXCR by TCRdb, keeping productive beta chains. Rows are combined by CDR3 protein, so each entry shows the most common genes and DNA. For this entry, the V and J calls and clone size follow TCRdb and not the study's own pipeline. In this sample the table shows about 430,000 distinct CDR3 sequences, approximately 17% of which occur a single time. The top ten clonotypes cover around 10% of the sample.

The TCR sequence derives from a man in his forties or fifties in good health. Rearrangement joined TRBV20-1 to TRBJ2-5, with the identity of the D gene unclear. Sequencing was carried out using naive T cells sorted from blood. The meaning of the sample's cell subset or site label: cells isolated with a human naive T-cell isolation kit. The nucleotides read TGCAGTGCTAGAGATAAGGGCAGAGGCGAGACCCAGTACTTC. This yields the protein CSARDKGRGETQYF.